This TCR beta chain was identified during a study of cytomegalovirus exposure and HLA in healthy donors. PCR employed 60 Vbeta and 13 Jbeta primers. Using immunoSEQ multiplex PCR, the repertoire was profiled, and TCRdb retains in-frame clones only, with some absent. The sample has about 140,000 clones, more than 75% seen once. Germline V CDR1 and CDR2: SGHNT, YYREEE (reference sequence). The CDR3 consists of 15 residues. V was cut by 1 base and J by 6 bases, with 15 bases left in between. This chain connects TRBV5-4 to TRBJ2-3; TRBD2 is a possible D gene (6 bases). This clonotype was sampled from a man aged 25 to 40 in good health and CMV-seronegative. Sequencing used PBMCs. This CDR3 reads CASSLNPTRPDTQYF. The CDR3 DNA is TGTGCCAGCAGCTTGAATCCGACTAGGCCCGATACGCAGTATTTT.